This TCR beta chain was recorded in a study of OX40 agonist ivuxolimab in advanced cancers. Here immunoSEQ multiplex PCR was the method, and the copy in TCRdb shows in-frame clones only, minus some. This table has about 79,000 clones, 91% appearing once. The CDR3 extends over 16 amino acids. The V end lost 0 bases, the J end lost 3 bases, and 15 bases lay between the germline ends. Germline CDR1 is SGDLS and CDR2 is YYNGEE. This chain connects TRBV9 to TRBJ1-1, with D possibly TRBD1 on 5 matching bases. This sequence was found in an adult with an advanced solid tumor such as melanoma, head and neck, liver or kidney cancer. Sequencing used CD4+ or CD8+ T cells sorted from blood, obtained in a trial of the OX40 agonist ivuxolimab. The CDR3 region has the DNA TGTGCCAGCAGCGTAGCAGGGTCGGCGGGGGACACTGAAGCTTTCTTT. It translates to CASSVAGSAGDTEAFF.